Given below is one T cell receptor beta chain in context. Sequencing used immunoSEQ multiplex PCR; TCRdb keeps in-frame clones, though not all of them. Of around 95,000 clones in the sample, about 83% were seen once. This sample is drawn from a study of T cell responses to AZD1222 COVID-19 vaccine. Germline values: CDR1 MDHEN, CDR2 SYDVKM. This CDR3 spans 12 amino acids. V lost 5 bases and J lost 4, with 8 bases in between. This rearrangement joins TRBV28 to TRBJ1-2; tentative D call: TRBD1 (6 bases). This sequence originates from an adult in good health. The specimen was peripheral blood, collected on day 0 of AZD1222 vaccination. CDR3 amino acids: CASSGQPYGYTF. The DNA for the CDR3 is TGTGCCAGCAGTGGACAGCCCTATGGCTACACCTTC.